The source of this T cell receptor (beta chain) is a study of control samples from healthy donors and cancer patients. The CDR3 covers 13 residues. Deletions cut 0 bases from V and 10 bases from J, with 12 bases between. Looked up from germline, CDR1 is MNHGY and CDR2 is SVAAGI. The protocol was immunoSEQ multiplex PCR, while the TCRdb copy is restricted to in-frame clones and leaves out a portion. The profile shows tens of thousands of clones, around 90% of them singletons. The source is a woman in her 70s in good health. The sequencing input was blood. The chain carries TRBV6-9 and TRBJ1-2; D unresolved. The CDR3 loop is CASSYSSRRNYTF. CDR3 sequence (DNA): TGTGCCAGCAGTTATTCCAGTCGCAGGAACTACACCTTC.